The sequence of this T cell receptor (beta chain) was determined in a study of spatial heterogeneity in lung cancer. Background on the study: There were consistently more beta-chain sequences detected than alpha-chain sequences. Raw reads showed each unique TCR and UMI combination turning up more than ten times on average.

This clonotype turned up a few times. Time point: sample taken at primary tumor resection. Unsorted whole RNA from tumor, nontumor lung or frozen PBMC underwent sequencing. The donor population consisted of under 75 patients with untreated, early-stage non-small cell lung cancer. Carried by each TCR cDNA molecule was a unique molecular identifier. TCRdb independently ran MiXCR on the 5' RACE reads; one entry per CDR3 protein. This table holds some 3,500 distinct CDR3 sequences, 25% to 30% found once. Germline loops: CDR1 DFQATT, CDR2 SNEGSKA (reference sequence). V shed 6 bases and J shed 7 bases, with 13 bases lying between them. The CDR3 is 13 amino acids.

V usage is TRBV20-1 and J usage is TRBJ1-6; D is ambiguous. The sample in question was normal lung tissue next to the tumor, obtained at surgery. The receptor was isolated from a male donor with early-stage non-small cell lung cancer. As DNA, the CDR3 is TGCAGTGCCGAGGGCAGTCCAAATTCACCCCTCCACTTT. This codes for CSAEGSPNSPLHF.